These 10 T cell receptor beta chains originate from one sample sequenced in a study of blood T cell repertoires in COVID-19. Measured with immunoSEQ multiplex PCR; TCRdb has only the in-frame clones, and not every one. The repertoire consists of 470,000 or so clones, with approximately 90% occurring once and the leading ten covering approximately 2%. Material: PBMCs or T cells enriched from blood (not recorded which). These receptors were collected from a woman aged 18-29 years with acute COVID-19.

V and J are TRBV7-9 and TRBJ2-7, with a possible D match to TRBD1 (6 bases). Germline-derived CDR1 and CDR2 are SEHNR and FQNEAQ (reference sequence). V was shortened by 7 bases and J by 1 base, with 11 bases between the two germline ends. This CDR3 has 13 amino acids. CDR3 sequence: CASIHRDSYEQYF. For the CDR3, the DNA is TGTGCCAGCATTCACAGGGATTCCTACGAGCAGTACTTC.

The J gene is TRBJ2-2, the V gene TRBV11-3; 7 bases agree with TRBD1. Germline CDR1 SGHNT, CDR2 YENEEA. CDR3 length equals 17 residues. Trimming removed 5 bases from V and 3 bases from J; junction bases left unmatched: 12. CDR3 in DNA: TGTGCCAGCAGCCCCCCTGGACAGGCGTCGGACACCGGGGAGCTGTTTTTT. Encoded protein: CASSPPGQASDTGELFF.

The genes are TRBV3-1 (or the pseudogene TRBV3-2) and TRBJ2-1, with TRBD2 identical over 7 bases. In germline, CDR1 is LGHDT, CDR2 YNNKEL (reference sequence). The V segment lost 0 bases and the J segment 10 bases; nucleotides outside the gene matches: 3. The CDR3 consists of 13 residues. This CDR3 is CASSQEAAGEQFF. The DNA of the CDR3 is TGTGCCAGCAGCCAAGAGGCAGCGGGAGAGCAGTTCTTC.

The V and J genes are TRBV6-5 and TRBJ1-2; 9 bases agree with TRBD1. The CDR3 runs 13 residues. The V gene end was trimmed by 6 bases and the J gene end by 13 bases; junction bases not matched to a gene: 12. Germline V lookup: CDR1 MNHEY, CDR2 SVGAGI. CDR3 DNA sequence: TGTGCCAGCAGAGCACAGGGGGCGTATATTCCCACCTTC. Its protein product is CASRAQGAYIPTF.

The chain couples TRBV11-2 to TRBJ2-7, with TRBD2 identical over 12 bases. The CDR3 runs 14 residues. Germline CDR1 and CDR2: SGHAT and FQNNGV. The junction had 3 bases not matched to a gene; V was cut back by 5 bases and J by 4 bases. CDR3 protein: CASSATSGRYEQYF. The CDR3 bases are TGTGCCAGCAGCGCCACTAGCGGGAGGTACGAGCAGTACTTC.

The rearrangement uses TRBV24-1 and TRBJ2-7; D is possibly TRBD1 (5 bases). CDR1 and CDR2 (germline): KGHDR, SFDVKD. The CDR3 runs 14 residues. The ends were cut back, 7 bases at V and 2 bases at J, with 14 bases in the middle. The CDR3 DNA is TGTGCCACCAGCCCCTTAGACAGACCCTACGAGCAGTACTTC. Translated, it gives CATSPLDRPYEQYF.

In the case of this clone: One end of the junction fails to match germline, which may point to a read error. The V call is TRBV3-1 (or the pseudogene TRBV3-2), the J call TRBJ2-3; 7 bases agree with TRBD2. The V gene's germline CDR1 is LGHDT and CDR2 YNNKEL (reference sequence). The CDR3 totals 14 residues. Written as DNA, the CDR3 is TGTGCCAGCAGCAAAGAGGCGGGGGCAGATACGCAGTATTTT. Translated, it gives CASSKEAGADTQYF.

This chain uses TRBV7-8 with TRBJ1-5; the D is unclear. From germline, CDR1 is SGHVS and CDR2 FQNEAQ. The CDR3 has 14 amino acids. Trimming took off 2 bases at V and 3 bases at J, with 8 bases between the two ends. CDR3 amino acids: CASSLSELNQPQHF. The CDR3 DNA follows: TGTGCCAGCAGCTTATCCGAACTCAATCAGCCCCAGCATTTT.

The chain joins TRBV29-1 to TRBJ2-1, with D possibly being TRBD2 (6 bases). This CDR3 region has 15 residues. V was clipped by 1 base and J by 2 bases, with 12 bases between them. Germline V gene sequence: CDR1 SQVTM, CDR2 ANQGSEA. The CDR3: CSVEGREFAYNEQFF. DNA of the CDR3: TGCAGCGTTGAAGGACGGGAGTTCGCCTACAATGAGCAGTTCTTC.

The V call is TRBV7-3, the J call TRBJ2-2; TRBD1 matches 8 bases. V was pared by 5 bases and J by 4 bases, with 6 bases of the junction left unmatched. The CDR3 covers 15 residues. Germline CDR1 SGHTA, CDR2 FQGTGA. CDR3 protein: CASSLRTGFTGELFF. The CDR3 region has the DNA TGTGCCAGCAGCCTACGGACAGGGTTCACCGGGGAGCTGTTTTTT.